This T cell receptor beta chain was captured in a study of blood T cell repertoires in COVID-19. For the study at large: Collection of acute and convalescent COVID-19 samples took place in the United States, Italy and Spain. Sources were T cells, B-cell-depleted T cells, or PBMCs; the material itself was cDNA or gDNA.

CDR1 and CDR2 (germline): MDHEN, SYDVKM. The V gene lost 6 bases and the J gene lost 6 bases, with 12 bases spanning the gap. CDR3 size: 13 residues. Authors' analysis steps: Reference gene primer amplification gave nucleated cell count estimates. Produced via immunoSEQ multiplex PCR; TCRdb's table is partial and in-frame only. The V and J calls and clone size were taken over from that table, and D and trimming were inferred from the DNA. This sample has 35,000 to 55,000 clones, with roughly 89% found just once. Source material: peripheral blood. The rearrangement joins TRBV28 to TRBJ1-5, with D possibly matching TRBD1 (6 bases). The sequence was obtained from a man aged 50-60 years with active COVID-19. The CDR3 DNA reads TGTGCCAGCAGGTGGGGGCGCGGTCAGCCCCAGCATTTT. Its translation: CASRWGRGQPQHF.